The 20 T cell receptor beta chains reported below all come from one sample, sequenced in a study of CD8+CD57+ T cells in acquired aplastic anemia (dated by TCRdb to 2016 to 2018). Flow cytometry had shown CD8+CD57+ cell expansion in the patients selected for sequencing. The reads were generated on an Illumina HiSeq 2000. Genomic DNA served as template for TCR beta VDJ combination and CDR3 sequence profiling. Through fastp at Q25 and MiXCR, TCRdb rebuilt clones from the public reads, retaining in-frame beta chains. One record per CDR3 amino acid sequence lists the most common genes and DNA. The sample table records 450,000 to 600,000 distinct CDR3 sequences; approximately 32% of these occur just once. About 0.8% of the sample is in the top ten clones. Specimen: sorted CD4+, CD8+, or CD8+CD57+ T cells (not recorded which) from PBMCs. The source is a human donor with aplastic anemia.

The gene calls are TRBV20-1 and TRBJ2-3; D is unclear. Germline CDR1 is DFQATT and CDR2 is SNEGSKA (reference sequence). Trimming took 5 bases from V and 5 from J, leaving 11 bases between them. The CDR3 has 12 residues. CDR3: CSAERPGDTQYF. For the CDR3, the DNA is TGCAGTGCTGAGAGGCCGGGAGATACGCAGTATTTT.

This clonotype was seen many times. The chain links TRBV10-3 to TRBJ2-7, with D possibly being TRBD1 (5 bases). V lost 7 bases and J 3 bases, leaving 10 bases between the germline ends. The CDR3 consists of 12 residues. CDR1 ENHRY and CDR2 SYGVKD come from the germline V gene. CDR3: CAITKDNYEQYF. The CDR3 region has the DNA TGTGCCATCACGAAGGACAACTACGAGCAGTACTTC.

The CDR3 DNA sequence: TGCGCCAGCGGCCTGACTAGCGGGGGGGCCCCGTATACGGAGACCCAGTACTTC. Translation: CASGLTSGGAPYTETQYF. This chain uses TRBV5-1 with TRBJ2-5; 14 bases are a match to TRBD2. The CDR3 sequence is 18 residues long. Trimming took 7 bases from V and 5 from J; bases not matched to a gene: 16. CDR1 is SGHRS and CDR2 is YFSETQ in the germline V gene.

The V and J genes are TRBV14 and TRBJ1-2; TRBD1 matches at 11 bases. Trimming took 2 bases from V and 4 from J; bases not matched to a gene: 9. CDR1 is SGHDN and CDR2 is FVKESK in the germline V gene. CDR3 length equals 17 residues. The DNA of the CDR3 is TGTGCCAGCAGCCAACACCGGGACAGGGGGTTTGGCTATGGCTACACCTTC. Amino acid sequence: CASSQHRDRGFGYGYTF.

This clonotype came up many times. The CDR3 coding sequence is TGTGCCACCGGGAGTTTGGATTCACCCCTCCACTTT. This sequence encodes CATGSLDSPLHF. J is TRBJ1-6 and V is TRBV15; no firm D call. Deletions cut 8 bases from V and 8 bases from J, with 10 bases between. The germline CDR1 and CDR2 sequences are LNHNV and YYDKDF (reference sequence). The CDR3 runs 12 residues.

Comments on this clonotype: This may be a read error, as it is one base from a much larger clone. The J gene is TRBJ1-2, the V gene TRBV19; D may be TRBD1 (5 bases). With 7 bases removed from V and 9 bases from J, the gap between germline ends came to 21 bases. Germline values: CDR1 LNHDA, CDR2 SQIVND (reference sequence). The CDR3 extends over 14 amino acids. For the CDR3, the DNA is TGTGCCAGTACTCAAAACCTCCAGGGTGATAGCTACACCTTC. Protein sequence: CASTQNLQGDSYTF.

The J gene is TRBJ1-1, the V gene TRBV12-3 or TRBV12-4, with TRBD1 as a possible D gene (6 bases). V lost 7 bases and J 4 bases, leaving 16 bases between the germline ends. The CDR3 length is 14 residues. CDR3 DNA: TGTGCCAGCACCCTTGGGGGCTTAGGCACTGAAGCTTTCTTT. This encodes CASTLGGLGTEAFF.

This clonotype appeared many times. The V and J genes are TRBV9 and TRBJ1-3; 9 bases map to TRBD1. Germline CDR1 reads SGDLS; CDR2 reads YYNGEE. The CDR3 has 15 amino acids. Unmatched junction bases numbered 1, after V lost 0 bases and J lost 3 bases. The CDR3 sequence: CASSVGQGVGNTIYF. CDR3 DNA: TGTGCCAGCAGCGTAGGACAGGGGGTTGGAAACACCATATATTTT.

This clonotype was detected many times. CDR3 region: CASSAELAESRNTGELFF. CDR3 nucleotide sequence: TGTGCCAGCTCGGCGGAACTAGCGGAGTCGAGGAACACCGGGGAGCTGTTTTTT. V and J are TRBV25-1 and TRBJ2-2; 8 nucleotides line up with TRBD2. The CDR3 contains 18 residues. The germline V gene has CDR1 MGHDK and CDR2 SYGVNS. Trimming removed 8 bases from V and 1 base from J; junction bases left unmatched: 15.

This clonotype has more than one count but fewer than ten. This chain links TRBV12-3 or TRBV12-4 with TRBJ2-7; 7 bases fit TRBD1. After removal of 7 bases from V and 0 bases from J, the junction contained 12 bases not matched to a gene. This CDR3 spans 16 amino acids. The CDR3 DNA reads TGTGCCAGCAACACCGGGACAGCCTTGAGCTCCTACGAGCAGTACTTC. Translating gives CASNTGTALSSYEQYF.

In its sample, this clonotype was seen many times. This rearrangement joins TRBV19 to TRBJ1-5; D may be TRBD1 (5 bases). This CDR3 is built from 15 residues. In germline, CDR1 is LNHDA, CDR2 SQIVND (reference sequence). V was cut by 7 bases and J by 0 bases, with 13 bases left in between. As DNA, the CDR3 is TGTGCCAGTAAGGGGCGACAAAATAGCAATCAGCCCCAGCATTTT. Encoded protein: CASKGRQNSNQPQHF.

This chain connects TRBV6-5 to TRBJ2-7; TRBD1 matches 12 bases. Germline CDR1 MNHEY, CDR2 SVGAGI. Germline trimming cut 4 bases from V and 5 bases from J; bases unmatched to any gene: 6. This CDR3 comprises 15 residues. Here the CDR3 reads CASSSPGQGADEQYF. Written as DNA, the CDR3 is TGTGCCAGCAGTTCTCCGGGACAGGGGGCTGACGAGCAGTACTTC.

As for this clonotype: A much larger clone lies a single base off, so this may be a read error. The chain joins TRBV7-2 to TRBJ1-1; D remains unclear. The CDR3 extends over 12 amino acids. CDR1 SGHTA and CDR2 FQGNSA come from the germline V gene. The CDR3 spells CVSAHSDTEAFF. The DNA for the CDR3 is TGTGTCAGCGCTCACAGCGACACTGAAGCTTTCTTT.

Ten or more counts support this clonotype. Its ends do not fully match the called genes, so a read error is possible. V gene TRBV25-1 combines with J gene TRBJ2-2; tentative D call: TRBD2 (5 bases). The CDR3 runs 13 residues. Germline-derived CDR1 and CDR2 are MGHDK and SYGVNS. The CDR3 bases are TGTGCCAGCAGTGAATTTCCCACCGGGAAGCTGTTTTTT. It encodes CASSEFPTGKLFF.

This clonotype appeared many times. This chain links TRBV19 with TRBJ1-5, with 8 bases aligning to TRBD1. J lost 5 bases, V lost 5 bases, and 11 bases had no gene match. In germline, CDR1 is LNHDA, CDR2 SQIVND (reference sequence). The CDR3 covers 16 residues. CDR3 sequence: CASSPRDRPLDQPQHF. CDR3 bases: TGTGCCAGTAGTCCCAGGGACAGGCCCTTGGATCAGCCCCAGCATTTT.

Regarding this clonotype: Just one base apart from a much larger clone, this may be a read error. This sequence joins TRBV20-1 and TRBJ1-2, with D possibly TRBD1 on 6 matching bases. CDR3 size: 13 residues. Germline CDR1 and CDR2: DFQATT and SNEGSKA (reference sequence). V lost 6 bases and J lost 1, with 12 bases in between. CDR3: CSATAGVNYGYTF. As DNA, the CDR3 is TGCAGTGCGACGGCAGGGGTTAACTATGGCTACACCTTC.

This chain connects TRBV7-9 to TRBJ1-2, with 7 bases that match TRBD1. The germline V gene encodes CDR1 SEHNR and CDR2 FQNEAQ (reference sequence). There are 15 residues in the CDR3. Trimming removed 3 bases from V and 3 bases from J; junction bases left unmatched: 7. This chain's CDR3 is CASSFLGGTDYGYTF. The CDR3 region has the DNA TGTGCCAGCAGCTTCCTAGGGGGGACAGACTATGGCTACACCTTC.

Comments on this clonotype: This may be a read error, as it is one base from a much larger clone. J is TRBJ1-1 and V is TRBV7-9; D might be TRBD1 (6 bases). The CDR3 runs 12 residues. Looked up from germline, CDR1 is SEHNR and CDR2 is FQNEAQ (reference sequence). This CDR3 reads CAGSNRESEAFF. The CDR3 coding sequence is TGTGCCGGCAGCAACAGGGAGTCTGAAGCTTTCTTT.

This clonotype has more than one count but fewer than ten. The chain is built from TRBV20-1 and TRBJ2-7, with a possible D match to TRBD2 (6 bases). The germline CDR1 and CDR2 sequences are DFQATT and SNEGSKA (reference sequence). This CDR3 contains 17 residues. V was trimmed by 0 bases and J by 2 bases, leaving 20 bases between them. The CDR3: CSARDSLPGLLPYEQYF. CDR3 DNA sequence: TGCAGTGCTAGAGACTCACTTCCGGGACTCCTCCCCTACGAGCAGTACTTC.

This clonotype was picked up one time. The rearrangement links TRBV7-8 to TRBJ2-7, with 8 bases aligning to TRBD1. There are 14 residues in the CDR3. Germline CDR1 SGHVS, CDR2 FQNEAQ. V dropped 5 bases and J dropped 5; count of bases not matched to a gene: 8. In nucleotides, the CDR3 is TGTGCCAGCAGCACTCCGGACAGGGTCCACGAGCAGTACTTC. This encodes CASSTPDRVHEQYF.